This TCR beta chain emerged from a study of Graves' ophthalmopathy and Graves' hyperthyroidism. Whole-study context: Pretreatment peripheral blood was obtained at initial diagnosis.

The CDR3 totals 17 residues. Deletions cut 4 bases from V and 8 bases from J, with 21 bases between. Germline CDR1 and CDR2: SGHTA and FQGNSA. Amplified material comprised TCR beta CDR3 regions derived from RNA transcripts. HTBI primers were employed in first-round RT-PCR, then a second-round multiplex PCR followed. TCRdb called the multiplex PCR reads again in MiXCR, with one record for every CDR3 protein. The table includes 350,000 to 400,000 distinct CDR3 sequences, around 17% detected once. This clonotype was detected ten times or more. Input material: peripheral blood. V usage is TRBV7-2 and J usage is TRBJ1-6; a possible D gene is TRBD1 (5 bases). The TCR comes from a woman aged 18-35 years with Graves' ophthalmopathy. CDR3: CASSYRQPGAGHSPLHF. The CDR3 DNA sequence: TGTGCCAGCAGCTACAGACAGCCCGGAGCGGGGCATTCACCCCTCCACTTT.